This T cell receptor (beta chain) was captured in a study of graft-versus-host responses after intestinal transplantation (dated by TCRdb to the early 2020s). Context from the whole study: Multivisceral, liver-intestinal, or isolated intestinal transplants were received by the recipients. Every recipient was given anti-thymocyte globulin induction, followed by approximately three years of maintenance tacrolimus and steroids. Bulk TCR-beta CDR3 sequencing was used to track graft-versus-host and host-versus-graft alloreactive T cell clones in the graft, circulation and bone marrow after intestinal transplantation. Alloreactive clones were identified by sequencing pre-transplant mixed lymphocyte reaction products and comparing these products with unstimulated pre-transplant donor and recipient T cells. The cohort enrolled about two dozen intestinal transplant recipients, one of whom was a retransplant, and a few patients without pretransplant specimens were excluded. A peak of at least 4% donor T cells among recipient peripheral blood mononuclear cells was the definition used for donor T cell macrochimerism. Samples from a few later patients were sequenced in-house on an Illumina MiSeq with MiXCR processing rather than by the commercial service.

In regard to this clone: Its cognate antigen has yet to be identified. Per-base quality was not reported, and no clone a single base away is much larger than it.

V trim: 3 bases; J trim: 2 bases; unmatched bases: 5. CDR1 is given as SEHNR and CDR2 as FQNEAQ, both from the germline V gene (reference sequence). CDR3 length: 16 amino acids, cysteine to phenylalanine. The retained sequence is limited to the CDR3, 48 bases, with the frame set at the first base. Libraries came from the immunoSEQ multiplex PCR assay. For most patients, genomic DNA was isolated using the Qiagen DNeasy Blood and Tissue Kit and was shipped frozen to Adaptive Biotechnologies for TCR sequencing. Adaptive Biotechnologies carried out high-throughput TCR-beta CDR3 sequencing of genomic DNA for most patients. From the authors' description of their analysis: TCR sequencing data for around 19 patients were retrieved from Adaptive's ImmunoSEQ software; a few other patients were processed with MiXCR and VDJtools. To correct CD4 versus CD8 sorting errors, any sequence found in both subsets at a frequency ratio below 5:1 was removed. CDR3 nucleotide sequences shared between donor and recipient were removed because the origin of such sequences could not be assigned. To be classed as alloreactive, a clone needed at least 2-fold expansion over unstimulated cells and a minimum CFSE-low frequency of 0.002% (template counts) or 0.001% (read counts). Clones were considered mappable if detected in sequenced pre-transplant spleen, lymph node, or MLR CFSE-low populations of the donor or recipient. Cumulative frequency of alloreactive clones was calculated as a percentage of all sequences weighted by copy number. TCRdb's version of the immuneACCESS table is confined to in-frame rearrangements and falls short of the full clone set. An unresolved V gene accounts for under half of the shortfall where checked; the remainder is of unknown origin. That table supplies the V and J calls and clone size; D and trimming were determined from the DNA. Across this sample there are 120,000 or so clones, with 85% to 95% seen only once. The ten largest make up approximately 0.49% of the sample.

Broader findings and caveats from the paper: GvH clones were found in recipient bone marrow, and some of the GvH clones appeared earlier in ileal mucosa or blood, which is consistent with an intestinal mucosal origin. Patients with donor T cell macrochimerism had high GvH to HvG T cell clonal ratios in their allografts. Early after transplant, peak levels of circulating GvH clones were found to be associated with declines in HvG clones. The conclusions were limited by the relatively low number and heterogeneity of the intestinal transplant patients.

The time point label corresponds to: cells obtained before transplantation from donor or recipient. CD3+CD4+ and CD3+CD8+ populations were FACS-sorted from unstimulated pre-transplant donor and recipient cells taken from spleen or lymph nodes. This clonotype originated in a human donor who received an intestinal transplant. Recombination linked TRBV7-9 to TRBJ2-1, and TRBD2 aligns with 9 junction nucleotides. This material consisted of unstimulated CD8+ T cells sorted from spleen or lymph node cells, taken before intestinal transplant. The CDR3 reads CASSLVLAGTYNEQFF. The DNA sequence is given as TGTGCCAGCAGCTTGGTACTAGCGGGCACCTACAATGAGCAGTTCTTC.